The subject of this entry is one T cell receptor beta chain. Replicate PCRs were loaded with approximately 300 ng DNA from unsorted PBMC, 30,000 or so T cell genomes. Libraries were prepared by immunoSEQ multiplex PCR; TCRdb keeps only in-frame clonotypes and omits some of them. The sample lists 450,000 to 500,000 clones, about 72% occurring once. The record originates from a study of shared clonotypes between healthy human individuals. On the study more broadly: Participating donors consisted of two women and a few men aged 18 to 49.

Germline CDR1 MNHEY, CDR2 SMNVEV (reference sequence). CDR3 size: 15 residues. The V and J ends lost 6 bases and 3 bases respectively, with 12 bases between them. The origin of this receptor is a woman aged 40 to 50 in good health. Some clones in this sample may be carry-over from other donors' samples. The V call is TRBV27, the J call TRBJ2-6; possible D gene TRBD1, 5 bases. The specimen sequenced was PBMCs. CDR3 in amino acids: CASRGQGIGANVLTF. The DNA for the CDR3 is TGTGCCAGCAGGGGGCAGGGCATTGGGGCCAACGTCCTGACTTTC.